The rows below give T cell receptor beta chains drawn from one sample of a study of persistence of HIV-infected CD4 T cells. Antigens for these TCRs are unknown. The method was immunoSEQ multiplex PCR; TCRdb's version includes in-frame clones alone and lacks a portion of them. The profile shows more than 30,000 clones, roughly four fifths of them singletons. The sample consisted of CD4+ T cells sorted from PBMCs after roughly 17-hour stimulation, taken from a patient who received antiretroviral therapy. These receptors came from an adult woman with HIV who was CMV-seropositive. Each CDR3 is given with its conserved first and last residue. Each record gives: clone size, J gene, D gene, V gene, CDR3 protein, CDR3 DNA. D genes are given only for firm matches. Clone size appears in some rows only: once, few, many, or a class for an expanded clone.

clone_size: NA
j_call: TRBJ1-1
d_call: NA
v_call: TRBV5-1
cdr3_aa: CASSLQLNTEAFF
cdr3_nt: TGCGCCAGCAGCTTACAGTTGAACACTGAAGCTTTCTTT

clone_size: NA
j_call: TRBJ2-3
d_call: TRBD1
v_call: TRBV5-4
cdr3_aa: CASRRSAGQGGDTQYF
cdr3_nt: TGTGCCAGCAGAAGGTCGGCGGGACAGGGAGGCGATACGCAGTATTTT

clone_size: NA
j_call: TRBJ2-5
d_call: TRBD1
v_call: TRBV3-1/TRBV3-2
cdr3_aa: CASSQGGQAGQTQYF
cdr3_nt: TGTGCCAGCAGCCAAGGGGGACAGGCTGGGCAGACCCAGTACTTC

clone_size: NA
j_call: TRBJ2-3
d_call: TRBD2
v_call: TRBV7-8
cdr3_aa: CASSLRLAGGMGTQYF
cdr3_nt: TGTGCCAGCAGCTTAAGACTAGCGGGGGGGATGGGCACGCAGTATTTT

clone_size: once
j_call: TRBJ2-7
d_call: NA
v_call: TRBV6-2/TRBV6-3
cdr3_aa: CASSYPRGSYEQYF
cdr3_nt: TGTGCCAGCAGTTACCCGAGGGGGAGCTACGAGCAGTACTTC

clone_size: NA
j_call: TRBJ2-7
d_call: TRBD1
v_call: TRBV7-9
cdr3_aa: CASSSLRTGSYEQYF
cdr3_nt: TGTGCCAGCAGCTCCCTCCGGACAGGAAGCTACGAGCAGTACTTC

clone_size: NA
j_call: TRBJ2-2
d_call: TRBD1
v_call: TRBV6-5
cdr3_aa: CASTPTGGYTGELFF
cdr3_nt: TGTGCCAGCACCCCGACAGGGGGTTATACCGGGGAGCTGTTTTTT

clone_size: NA
j_call: TRBJ2-3
d_call: NA
v_call: TRBV6-5
cdr3_aa: CAMSGGSTDTQYF
cdr3_nt: TGTGCCATGAGTGGGGGGAGCACAGATACGCAGTATTTT

clone_size: NA
j_call: TRBJ2-7
d_call: TRBD1
v_call: TRBV4-1
cdr3_aa: CASSRATIRDSYAYEQYF
cdr3_nt: TGCGCCAGCAGCCGCGCAACGATCCGGGACAGCTATGCCTACGAGCAGTACTTC

clone_size: NA
j_call: TRBJ2-1
d_call: TRBD2
v_call: TRBV19
cdr3_aa: CASSLLAASSYNEQFF
cdr3_nt: TGTGCCAGTAGCCTACTAGCGGCCAGCTCCTACAATGAGCAGTTCTTC

clone_size: few
j_call: TRBJ2-7
d_call: NA
v_call: TRBV7-6
cdr3_aa: CASSAGVGRYEQYF
cdr3_nt: TGTGCCAGCAGCGCCGGTGTGGGTCGGTACGAGCAGTACTTC

clone_size: NA
j_call: TRBJ2-7
d_call: NA
v_call: TRBV18
cdr3_aa: CASSTGRWEQYF
cdr3_nt: TGTGCCAGCTCGACGGGGCGGTGGGAGCAGTACTTC

clone_size: NA
j_call: TRBJ2-3
d_call: NA
v_call: TRBV5-6
cdr3_aa: CASSFYLSTDTQYF
cdr3_nt: TGTGCCAGCAGCTTTTACCTAAGCACAGATACGCAGTATTTT

clone_size: NA
j_call: TRBJ1-2
d_call: TRBD1
v_call: TRBV28
cdr3_aa: CASSSGGSGYGYTF
cdr3_nt: TGTGCCAGCAGCTCAGGGGGCTCGGGCTATGGCTACACCTTC

clone_size: NA
j_call: TRBJ2-3
d_call: NA
v_call: TRBV30
cdr3_aa: CAWSPSVTDTQYF
cdr3_nt: TGTGCCTGGTCACCGTCTGTTACAGATACGCAGTATTTT

clone_size: NA
j_call: TRBJ2-7
d_call: NA
v_call: TRBV21-1
cdr3_aa: CASSKPSGDRAYEQYF
cdr3_nt: TGTGCCAGCAGCAAACCCTCCGGGGACAGAGCCTACGAGCAGTACTTC

clone_size: NA
j_call: TRBJ2-7
d_call: NA
v_call: TRBV10-2
cdr3_aa: CASSLRSLLGEQYF
cdr3_nt: TGCGCCAGCAGTCTCAGGTCCTTGCTCGGCGAGCAGTACTTC

clone_size: NA
j_call: TRBJ1-2
d_call: NA
v_call: TRBV7-2
cdr3_aa: CASSDLRGYGYTF
cdr3_nt: TGTGCCAGCAGCGATTTGAGGGGCTATGGCTACACCTTC

clone_size: few
j_call: TRBJ1-6
d_call: NA
v_call: TRBV27
cdr3_aa: CASSSGVPISPLHF
cdr3_nt: TGTGCCAGCAGTTCGGGGGTTCCAATATCACCCCTCCACTTT

clone_size: NA
j_call: TRBJ2-3
d_call: TRBD2
v_call: TRBV7-9
cdr3_aa: CASSPDSGGGTDTQYF
cdr3_nt: TGTGCCAGCAGCCCCGATTCGGGGGGGGGCACAGATACGCAGTATTTT

clone_size: NA
j_call: TRBJ1-4
d_call: NA
v_call: TRBV7-8
cdr3_aa: CASSLENEKLFF
cdr3_nt: TGTGCCAGCAGCCTGGAAAATGAAAAACTGTTTTTT

clone_size: NA
j_call: TRBJ2-5
d_call: TRBD2
v_call: TRBV7-2
cdr3_aa: CASSLGGSGRGQTQYF
cdr3_nt: TGTGCCAGCAGCTTAGGGGGAAGCGGGAGGGGTCAGACCCAGTACTTC

clone_size: NA
j_call: TRBJ2-5
d_call: NA
v_call: TRBV6-5
cdr3_aa: CASSLGGAGFQETQYF
cdr3_nt: TGTGCCAGCAGTTTGGGGGGGGCAGGGTTCCAAGAGACCCAGTACTTC

clone_size: NA
j_call: TRBJ2-3
d_call: NA
v_call: TRBV18
cdr3_aa: CASSPPETDTQYF
cdr3_nt: TGTGCCAGCTCACCACCCGAGACCGATACGCAGTATTTT

clone_size: NA
j_call: TRBJ1-1
d_call: NA
v_call: TRBV30
cdr3_aa: CAWNANTEAFF
cdr3_nt: TGTGCCTGGAATGCTAACACTGAAGCTTTCTTT

clone_size: NA
j_call: TRBJ1-1
d_call: TRBD1
v_call: TRBV5-1
cdr3_aa: CASRQGASSTEAFF
cdr3_nt: TGCGCCAGCAGACAGGGGGCCAGCAGCACTGAAGCTTTCTTT

clone_size: NA
j_call: TRBJ2-1
d_call: NA
v_call: TRBV7-2
cdr3_aa: CASSRGTGRGPYNEQFF
cdr3_nt: TGTGCCAGCAGCCGGGGAACCGGGCGGGGGCCATACAATGAGCAGTTCTTC

clone_size: NA
j_call: TRBJ1-3
d_call: NA
v_call: TRBV12-5
cdr3_aa: CASGHTLRNTIYF
cdr3_nt: TGTGCTAGTGGCCATACCCTTCGGAACACCATATATTTT

clone_size: NA
j_call: TRBJ2-5
d_call: TRBD2
v_call: TRBV6-2/TRBV6-3
cdr3_aa: CASSYSSGGAEETQYF
cdr3_nt: TGTGCCAGCAGTTATTCTAGCGGGGGGGCCGAAGAGACCCAGTACTTC

clone_size: NA
j_call: TRBJ1-1
d_call: TRBD1
v_call: TRBV12-3/TRBV12-4
cdr3_aa: CASSDREGTEAFF
cdr3_nt: TGTGCCAGCAGCGACAGGGAAGGCACTGAAGCTTTCTTT

clone_size: NA
j_call: TRBJ1-2
d_call: NA
v_call: TRBV10-3
cdr3_aa: CAISESRGYGYTF
cdr3_nt: TGTGCCATCAGTGAGTCTCGAGGGTATGGCTACACCTTC

clone_size: NA
j_call: TRBJ2-7
d_call: NA
v_call: TRBV15
cdr3_aa: CATSRRESSYEQYF
cdr3_nt: TGTGCCACCAGCCGCAGGGAAAGCTCCTACGAGCAGTACTTC

clone_size: NA
j_call: TRBJ1-2
d_call: NA
v_call: TRBV7-2
cdr3_aa: CASSADWGSANYGYTF
cdr3_nt: TGTGCCAGCAGCGCCGACTGGGGCAGCGCGAACTATGGCTACACCTTC

clone_size: few
j_call: TRBJ2-5
d_call: NA
v_call: TRBV7-9
cdr3_aa: CASSFKGTGETQYF
cdr3_nt: TGTGCCAGCAGCTTTAAGGGGACGGGGGAGACCCAGTACTTC

clone_size: NA
j_call: TRBJ1-2
d_call: TRBD1
v_call: TRBV5-1
cdr3_aa: CASSTGTGSNGYTF
cdr3_nt: TGCGCCAGCAGCACCGGGACAGGGTCAAATGGCTACACCTTC

clone_size: NA
j_call: TRBJ1-5
d_call: TRBD1
v_call: TRBV28
cdr3_aa: CASRRSQGDNQPQHF
cdr3_nt: TGTGCCAGCAGACGCTCCCAGGGGGACAATCAGCCCCAGCATTTT

clone_size: NA
j_call: TRBJ2-3
d_call: NA
v_call: TRBV24-1
cdr3_aa: CATSWTARDTQYF
cdr3_nt: TGTGCCACCAGCTGGACAGCCAGGGATACGCAGTATTTT